This TCR beta chain was observed in a study of T cell responses to AZD1222 COVID-19 vaccine. Study-wide context: Investigators merged groups given second doses at roughly 4 or roughly 12 weeks.

CDR1 and CDR2 from the germline V gene are SGDLS and YYNGEE. With 0 bases clipped from V and 3 bases from J, the junction kept 20 bases outside the gene matches. The CDR3 loop spans 20 amino acids. A note on this clone: As yet, its antigen is unknown.

Points from the study as a whole: Baseline serology detected seropositivity in only six AZD1222 recipients. Possibly, clonal diversity was underestimated; donors were largely white British and included more females.

Profiling relied on immunoSEQ multiplex PCR, and the TCRdb table lists in-frame clones only, not all of them. Among just over 150,000 clones listed, 90% were seen once. This TCR was recovered from an adult in good health. Specimen: peripheral blood, collected on day 0 of AZD1222 vaccination. This chain links TRBV9 with TRBJ2-5; 7 positions match TRBD2. The CDR3 DNA reads TGTGCCAGCAGCGTAGGGGTAGGGAATAGCGGGCTCCCGGGAAAAGAGACCCAGTACTTC. Amino acids: CASSVGVGNSGLPGKETQYF.